These T cell receptor beta chains were read from a single sample in a study of identical twins. Each CDR3 protein gets one entry after TCRdb re-called the 5' RACE reads with MiXCR. Here the sample spans hundreds of thousands of distinct CDR3 sequences, 5.5% to 7.5% being singletons. Sequencing was performed on naive T cells sorted from blood. Every receptor here comes from a man between 18 and 29 years old in good health. The CDR3 runs from the conserved cysteine through the conserved F or W. A D gene is named only where the DNA matches it firmly. The listing skips clone size in some rows; elsewhere it reads once, few, many or a size class.

V gene	D gene	clone size	J gene	CDR3 DNA	CDR3 protein
TRBV29-1	NA	many	TRBJ2-5	TGCAGCGTTGTGGCGGAGGGGACCCAGTACTTC	CSVVAEGTQYF
TRBV12-3/TRBV12-4	NA	many	TRBJ2-5	TGTGCCAGCAGTTTGGGGTGGCGGGAGACCCAGTACTTC	CASSLGWRETQYF
TRBV10-3	NA	many	TRBJ2-3	TGTGCCATTAACCGGGACAACACAGATACGCAGTATTTT	CAINRDNTDTQYF
TRBV7-9	NA	few	TRBJ2-1	TGTGCCAGCAGCTTAGCTGGCCGGAGGGGGGTTGGGAATGAGCAGTTCTTC	CASSLAGRRGVGNEQFF
TRBV4-3	TRBD2	many	TRBJ2-3	TGCGCCAGCAGCCAAGTGGTAGCGGGAGGGCGAGGCACAGATACGCAGTATTTT	CASSQVVAGGRGTDTQYF
TRBV20-1	NA	NA	TRBJ2-7	TGCAGTGCTAGAGATCTCAGGATAGGGTCCTACGAGCAGTACTTC	CSARDLRIGSYEQYF
TRBV29-1	NA	few	TRBJ1-1	TGCAGCGTAAGGTCGTCGTCAGCGAACACTGAAGCTTTCTTT	CSVRSSSANTEAFF
TRBV7-2	NA	few	TRBJ1-4	TGTGCCAGCAGCCTTGCCGGTTGGGGTGGCGAAAAACTGTTTTTT	CASSLAGWGGEKLFF
TRBV6-6	NA	few	TRBJ1-2	TGTGCCAGCAGTTCTCCGGCTAACTATGGCTACACCTTC	CASSSPANYGYTF
TRBV20-1	NA	many	TRBJ2-7	TGCAGTGCTACGGCTAGCAATTCCTACGAGCAGTACTTC	CSATASNSYEQYF
TRBV7-8	TRBD1	few	TRBJ2-1	TGTGCCAGCAGCCAGGGACAGGGCCGGGACAATGAGCAGTTCTTC	CASSQGQGRDNEQFF
TRBV15	TRBD1	NA	TRBJ1-1	TGTGCCACCAGCTCCCGTCTTTGGGACAGGGGGCGGACTGAAGCTTTCTTT	CATSSRLWDRGRTEAFF
TRBV28	TRBD2	many	TRBJ2-5	TGTGCCGGGGCGGGGGGCGAGGAGACCCAGTACTTC	CAGAGGEETQYF
TRBV12-3/TRBV12-4	TRBD1	few	TRBJ1-3	TGTGCCAGCAGTTTTCAGGGGGCAGTTGGAAACACCATATATTTT	CASSFQGAVGNTIYF
TRBV20-1	NA	few	TRBJ1-4	TGCAGTGCTAGAGATTCCGTCCAGGGGAAGAATGAAAAACTGTTTTTT	CSARDSVQGKNEKLFF
TRBV9	TRBD2	few	TRBJ2-1	TGTGCCAGCAGCGTCGGACTAGCGTCGGGCAATGAGCAGTTCTTC	CASSVGLASGNEQFF